This T cell receptor beta chain is drawn from a study of blood T cell repertoires in COVID-19. The wider study: Spain, Italy and the United States supplied samples that represented acute and convalescent COVID-19.

V lost 6 bases and J lost 6, with 12 bases in between. The CDR3 contains 13 residues. As handled by the study authors: Scientists estimated how many nucleated cells there were by amplifying reference gene primers. The method was immunoSEQ multiplex PCR; TCRdb's version includes in-frame clones alone and lacks a portion of them. That table is the source of V, J and clone size, and D and trimming were worked out from the DNA. The data hold 300,000 to 400,000 clones, with around nine tenths observed a single time. The V call is TRBV12-3 or TRBV12-4, the J call TRBJ1-5, with D maybe TRBD1 (5 bases). The TCR sequence derives from a human donor in a cohort sampled during active COVID-19. The sample taken for sequencing was peripheral blood. Here the CDR3 DNA reads TGTGCCAGCAGCCTACGGGGGGGTCAGCCCCAGCATTTT. Encoded protein: CASSLRGGQPQHF.